This T cell receptor (beta chain) was identified during a study of CD8 T cell repertoires and HIV-1 epitope variants. Study-level background: Control wells had CMV/EBV/flu peptides, negative Ebola AY9, or no peptide. Epitopes were three Gag families plus Nef HW9 and YT9.

Trimming left V 4 bases short and J 2 bases short, with 18 bases between. The germline V gene has CDR1 SGHVS and CDR2 FNYEAQ. The CDR3 is made up of 16 amino acids. The repertoire was sequenced with immunoSEQ multiplex PCR; TCRdb's copy has only in-frame clones and lacks some. Here the sample spans about 95,000 clones, more than 65% being singletons. This TCR derives from a male donor with HIV. Sample: uncultured baseline CD8+ T cells from peripheral blood mononuclear cells (PBMCs). This sequence joins TRBV7-6 and TRBJ2-7; maybe TRBD2 (5 bases). CDR3 region: CASSYKTGIQPYEQYF. As DNA, the CDR3 is TGTGCCAGCAGCTACAAGACGGGGATCCAGCCCTACGAGCAGTACTTC.